The text below deals with one T cell receptor (beta chain). The record originates from a study of CD8 T cells in Susac syndrome. There are 15 residues in the CDR3. Germline V gene sequence: CDR1 MGHDK, CDR2 SYGVNS. J lost 7 bases, V lost 4 bases, and 7 bases had no gene match. After extraction with the RNeasy kit, about 0.45 to 1 ug of the RNA was reverse transcribed using random hexamers. Amplification of TCR beta CDR3 spanned 54 Vbeta and 13 Jbeta via immunoSEQ multiplex PCR. TCRdb called the immunoSEQ multiplex PCR reads again in MiXCR, with one record for every CDR3 protein. The data hold about 200,000 distinct CDR3 sequences, with 85% to 95% observed a single time.

This sequence joins TRBV25-1 and TRBJ2-3; 11 bases align to TRBD2. Sequenced material: CD4+ T cells from PBMCs. The receptor was isolated from a human donor in good health. The CDR3 DNA sequence: TGTGCCAGCAGTGTCCCGGGACTAGCGGATTATACGCAGTATTTT. Translating it yields CASSVPGLADYTQYF. The full variable domain, rest sourced from reference TRBV25-1 and TRBJ2-3, is EADIYQTPRYLVIGTGKKITLECSQTMGHDKMYWYQQDPGMELHLIHYSYGVNSTEKGDLSSESTVSRIRTEHFPLTLESARPSHTSQYLCASSVPGLADYTQYFGPGTRLTVL.